Shown below are 2 T cell receptor beta chains from a single sample sequenced in a study of blood T cell repertoires in COVID-19. Only in-frame clones appear in the TCRdb table, and some are missing; sequencing was by immunoSEQ multiplex PCR. Of about 210,000 clones in the sample, approximately 80% were seen once. The sample consisted of peripheral blood. The receptors were sampled from a man aged 50-60 years with active or convalescent COVID-19.

The V call is TRBV11-2, the J call TRBJ2-7, with D perhaps TRBD2 (6 bases). The CDR3 length is 17 residues. Germline loops: CDR1 SGHAT, CDR2 FQNNGV. Deletions cut 5 bases from V and 3 bases from J, with 23 bases between. CDR3 nucleotide sequence: TGTGCCAGCAGCGATCGCTCCGGGACTTGGCCCTTCTACGAGCAGTACTTC. This codes for CASSDRSGTWPFYEQYF.

This rearrangement joins TRBV6-6 to TRBJ1-5; tentative D call: TRBD1 (5 bases). Germline CDR1 is MNHNY and CDR2 is SVGAGI (reference sequence). The V end lost 6 bases, the J end lost 3 bases, and 9 bases lay between the germline ends. The CDR3 length is 13 residues. The CDR3 protein is CASSSRVNQPQHF. The DNA of the CDR3 is TGTGCCAGCAGCAGCAGGGTCAATCAGCCCCAGCATTTT.